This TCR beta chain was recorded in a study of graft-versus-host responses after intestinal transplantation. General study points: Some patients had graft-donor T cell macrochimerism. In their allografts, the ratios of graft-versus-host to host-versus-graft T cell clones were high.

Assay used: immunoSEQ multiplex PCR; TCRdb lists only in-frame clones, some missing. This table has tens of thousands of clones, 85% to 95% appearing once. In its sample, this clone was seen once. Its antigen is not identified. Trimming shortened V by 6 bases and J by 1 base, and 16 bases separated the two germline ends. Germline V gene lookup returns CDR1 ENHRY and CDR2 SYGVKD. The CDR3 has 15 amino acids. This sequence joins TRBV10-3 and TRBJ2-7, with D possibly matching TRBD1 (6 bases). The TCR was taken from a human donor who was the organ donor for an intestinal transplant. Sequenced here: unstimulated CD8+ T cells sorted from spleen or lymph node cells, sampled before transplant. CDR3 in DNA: TGTGCCATCAGCCCCGGGACATTAATATCCTACGAGCAGTACTTC. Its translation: CAISPGTLISYEQYF.